The rows below give T cell receptor beta chains drawn from one sample of a study of Ad26.COV2.S vaccination and SARS-CoV-2 variants. Data came from immunoSEQ multiplex PCR; TCRdb stores just in-frame clones and leaves some out. Here the sample spans more than 400,000 clones, about nine tenths being singletons. Source: peripheral blood, taken in a trial of Ad26.COV2.S vaccine versus placebo. These receptor sequences come from a person aged 18-60 years who received the Ad26.COV2.S COVID-19 vaccine or a placebo. Both conserved end residues are part of each CDR3. D genes are given only for firm matches. Clone size appears in some rows only: once, few, many, or a class for an expanded clone.

j_gene: TRBJ1-6
d_gene: -
v_gene: TRBV7-6
abundance: -
CDR3nt: TGTGCCAGCAGCTCCGTAGTTGACTATAATTCACCCCTCCACTTT
CDR3aa: CASSSVVDYNSPLHF

j_gene: TRBJ2-1
d_gene: -
v_gene: TRBV5-4
abundance: -
CDR3nt: TGTGCCAGCAGCTTGGGTCTTACCTACAATGAGCAGTTCTTC
CDR3aa: CASSLGLTYNEQFF

j_gene: TRBJ2-1
d_gene: TRBD1
v_gene: TRBV5-1
abundance: -
CDR3nt: TGCGCCAGCAGCTTGTTTACAGGGGGCAATGAGCAGTTCTTC
CDR3aa: CASSLFTGGNEQFF

j_gene: TRBJ2-3
d_gene: -
v_gene: TRBV20-1
abundance: -
CDR3nt: TGCAGTGCTATTTTGACAGATACGCAGTATTTT
CDR3aa: CSAILTDTQYF

j_gene: TRBJ2-6
d_gene: -
v_gene: TRBV18
abundance: -
CDR3nt: TGTGCCAGCTCACCCTTGACAGGACGATCTGGGGCCAACGTCCTGACTTTC
CDR3aa: CASSPLTGRSGANVLTF

j_gene: TRBJ2-2
d_gene: TRBD2
v_gene: TRBV7-6
abundance: -
CDR3nt: TGTGCCAGCGGAACTAGCGGGAGTGCGGCGGTGGCCGGGGAGCTGTTTTTT
CDR3aa: CASGTSGSAAVAGELFF

j_gene: TRBJ2-1
d_gene: -
v_gene: TRBV28
abundance: -
CDR3nt: TGTGCCAGCAGCCCCTGGGGGGACAGTATCAATGAGCAGTTCTTC
CDR3aa: CASSPWGDSINEQFF

j_gene: TRBJ2-1
d_gene: -
v_gene: TRBV10-3
abundance: -
CDR3nt: TGTGCCATCAGTGAGTCGAAGAGTCAATACAATGAGCAGTTCTTC
CDR3aa: CAISESKSQYNEQFF

j_gene: TRBJ2-2
d_gene: TRBD1
v_gene: TRBV11-1
abundance: -
CDR3nt: TGTGCCAGCAGCCCCCCCGGACAGGGGACCGGGGAGCTGTTTTTT
CDR3aa: CASSPPGQGTGELFF

j_gene: TRBJ1-2
d_gene: -
v_gene: TRBV28
abundance: -
CDR3nt: TGTGCCAGCAGGAACCCTAACTATGGCTACACCTTC
CDR3aa: CASRNPNYGYTF

j_gene: TRBJ2-7
d_gene: TRBD2
v_gene: TRBV2
abundance: once
CDR3nt: TGTGCCAGCAGGACGACTAGCGGGGACCGGTACTTC
CDR3aa: CASRTTSGDRYF

j_gene: TRBJ2-7
d_gene: TRBD2
v_gene: TRBV29-1
abundance: -
CDR3nt: TGCAGCGTTCGGACTAGCGGGAGTTACGAGCAGTACTTC
CDR3aa: CSVRTSGSYEQYF

j_gene: TRBJ2-5
d_gene: -
v_gene: TRBV7-3
abundance: -
CDR3nt: -
CDR3aa: CASSFFGAGGLETQYF

j_gene: TRBJ2-1
d_gene: TRBD2
v_gene: TRBV29-1
abundance: -
CDR3nt: TGCAGCGTTGACGGTTCGACTAGCGGGAGGTGGGATGAGCAGTTCTTC
CDR3aa: CSVDGSTSGRWDEQFF

j_gene: TRBJ1-5
d_gene: TRBD1
v_gene: TRBV5-6
abundance: -
CDR3nt: TGTGCCAGCAGCTGGGGGGCAGGGACAGGCAATCAGCCCCAGCATTTT
CDR3aa: CASSWGAGTGNQPQHF

j_gene: TRBJ1-3
d_gene: -
v_gene: TRBV9
abundance: few
CDR3nt: TGTGCCAGCAGTGCCTCTGGAAACACCATATATTTT
CDR3aa: CASSASGNTIYF